Shown below are 26 T cell receptor beta chains from a single sample sequenced in a study of cytomegalovirus exposure and HLA in healthy donors. The primer mix had 60 Vbeta and 13 Jbeta primers. This table comes from immunoSEQ multiplex PCR, and its TCRdb copy is limited to in-frame clones, with some not included. This sample carries 75,000 to 95,000 clones, with about 6% going to the ten biggest clones. The sequenced sample was PBMCs. Receptors originate from a girl aged 5-17 years in good health and CMV-seropositive.

The chain has TRBV4-1 and TRBJ1-2, with D unclear. V dropped 1 base and J dropped 5 bases, with 14 bases sitting between them. Germline V gene data show CDR1 as MGHRA and CDR2 as YSYEKL. The CDR3 covers 15 residues. CDR3 sequence reads: CASSQGRPARYGYTF. The CDR3 DNA follows: TGCGCCAGCAGCCAAGGGCGGCCTGCTAGGTATGGCTACACCTTC.

This rearrangement joins TRBV18 to TRBJ2-5; a weak D match, TRBD2 (5 bases). V lost 4 bases and J 3 bases, leaving 6 bases between the germline ends. CDR3 length: 12 amino acids. CDR1 and CDR2 from the germline V gene are KGHSH and LQKENI. The CDR3, as DNA: TGTGCCAGCTCACGGCGGGAAGAGACCCAGTACTTC. This encodes CASSRREETQYF.

V gene TRBV7-9 combines with J gene TRBJ2-7; D gene uncertain. CDR3 size: 13 residues. From germline, CDR1 is SEHNR and CDR2 FQNEAQ (reference sequence). The V and J ends lost 5 bases and 0 bases respectively, with 8 bases between them. The CDR3 is CASSPRSSYEQYF. The DNA of the CDR3 is TGTGCCAGCAGCCCTCGGAGCTCCTACGAGCAGTACTTC.

The J gene is TRBJ1-2, the V gene TRBV6-5, with D uncertain. The CDR3 is 13 residues long. Deletions cut 8 bases from V and 2 bases from J, with 12 bases between. CDR1 is MNHEY, CDR2 SVGAGI, per germline. The CDR3 sequence is CASGPPWNYGYTF. DNA for the CDR3: TGTGCCAGCGGCCCTCCTTGGAACTATGGCTACACCTTC.

The chain couples TRBV7-2 to TRBJ2-2, with D uncertain. There are 16 residues in the CDR3. Trimming took off 1 base at V and 1 base at J, with 10 bases between the two ends. Germline V CDR1 and CDR2: SGHTA, FQGNSA. The CDR3 DNA sequence: TGTGCCAGCAGCTTAGGTCCAGCGCAGAACACCGGGGAGCTGTTTTTT. It specifies CASSLGPAQNTGELFF.

The chain links TRBV4-3 to TRBJ2-3; TRBD2 matches 8 bases. Germline loops: CDR1 LGHNA, CDR2 YSLEER. The CDR3 contains 16 residues. J lost 4 bases, V lost 4 bases, and 10 bases had no gene match. For the CDR3, the DNA is TGCGCCAGCAGCCCCCGGGAGGGGGGCTCCTCAGATACGCAGTATTTT. It yields the protein CASSPREGGSSDTQYF.

This rearrangement joins TRBV6-5 to TRBJ1-5; tentative D call: TRBD1 (5 bases). V was cut by 0 bases and J by 6 bases, with 9 bases left in between. CDR3 size: 14 residues. Per germline, CDR1 MNHEY and CDR2 SVGAGI. CDR3 sequence reads: CASSYSVGLQPQHF. The CDR3 DNA sequence: TGTGCCAGCAGTTACTCGGTGGGGCTTCAGCCCCAGCATTTT.

The rearrangement joins TRBV19 to TRBJ1-5; 8 bases map to TRBD1. V lost 10 bases, J lost 3 bases, and 8 bases stayed unmatched. This CDR3 comprises 14 residues. The V gene's germline CDR1 is LNHDA and CDR2 SQIVND (reference sequence). In DNA, the CDR3 is TGTGCCACTCGGGACAGGACTAACAATCAGCCCCAGCATTTT. Amino acid sequence: CATRDRTNNQPQHF.

The chain carries TRBV30 and TRBJ1-2; D gene unclear. Germline CDR1 GTSNPN, CDR2 SVGIG (reference sequence). This CDR3 has 14 amino acids. V was cut by 0 bases and J by 6 bases, with 14 bases left in between. The CDR3 region has the DNA TGTGCCTGGAGTGTAATTAGTGGAGCGGATGGCTACACCTTC. Translation: CAWSVISGADGYTF.

V and J are TRBV7-9 and TRBJ2-7, with TRBD2 matching over 7 bases. The V gene's germline CDR1 is SEHNR and CDR2 FQNEAQ (reference sequence). Germline trimming cut 5 bases from V and 7 bases from J; bases unmatched to any gene: 11. The CDR3 runs to 14 residues. CDR3 residues: CASSPRDYPLEQYF. CDR3 in DNA: TGTGCCAGCAGCCCCCGGGACTACCCTTTGGAGCAGTACTTC.

The rearrangement joins TRBV5-6 to TRBJ2-7; D is ambiguous. Trimming pared 2 bases from V and 2 bases from J, leaving 14 bases between. The CDR3 contains 15 residues. Per germline, CDR1 SGHDT and CDR2 YYEEEE. CDR3 in amino acids: CASSLGPGSAYEQYV. The CDR3 nucleotides read TGTGCCAGCAGCTTAGGTCCCGGGTCCGCCTACGAGCAGTACGTC.

The rearrangement joins TRBV18 to TRBJ1-1; 7 bases align to TRBD1. Germline values: CDR1 KGHSH, CDR2 LQKENI. V was clipped by 6 bases and J by 7 bases; unmatched bases: 11. This CDR3 contains 14 residues. The CDR3 DNA follows: TGTGCCAGCTCGCAATATCGGGACAGTTATGAAGCTTTCTTT. Encoded protein: CASSQYRDSYEAFF.

The chain joins TRBV4-1 to TRBJ2-1; tentatively, D is TRBD2 (7 bases). The CDR3 sequence is 14 residues long. V was clipped by 3 bases and J by 5 bases, with 11 bases between them. The V gene's germline CDR1 is MGHRA and CDR2 YSYEKL. DNA for the CDR3: TGCGCCAGCAGCCATGGGGGGGCCGACAATGAGCAGTTCTTC. Translation gives CASSHGGADNEQFF.

The chain links TRBV7-2 to TRBJ2-7; TRBD2 agrees at 8 bases. V was clipped by 5 bases and J by 3 bases; unmatched bases: 3. This CDR3 region has 13 residues. Germline CDR1 is SGHTA and CDR2 is FQGNSA. The DNA of the CDR3 is TGTGCCAGCAGCCCGGGACTAGGCTACGAGCAGTACTTC. Translated: CASSPGLGYEQYF.

For this clone: At one boundary the junction diverges from the germline segment, which might be a read error. The chain couples TRBV9 to TRBJ2-1; possibly TRBD1 for D (6 bases). This CDR3 has 15 amino acids. Germline V gives CDR1 SGDLS, CDR2 YYNGEE. CDR3: CASSIRQDSDNEQFF. The CDR3 nucleotides read TGTGCCAGCAGCATCCGACAGGACTCCGACAATGAGCAGTTCTTC.

The chain is built from TRBV6-1 and TRBJ2-7; a weak D match, TRBD1 (7 bases). Germline CDR1 is MNHNS and CDR2 is SASEGT. V gave up 7 bases and J gave up 3 bases, with 16 bases separating them. This CDR3 has 14 amino acids. The CDR3 DNA reads as TGTGCCAGCACTTCGGGGGACAGACGCTACGAGCAGTACGTC. It codes for CASTSGDRRYEQYV.

The chain uses TRBV5-1 and TRBJ2-5, with 7 bases fitting TRBD2. Germline CDR1 SGHRS, CDR2 YFSETQ. V lost 0 bases and J lost 7; bases outside the gene matches: 3. This CDR3 is 13 amino acids long. CDR3 loop: CASSLASGGTQYF. CDR3 coding DNA: TGCGCCAGCAGCTTGGCTAGCGGAGGGACCCAGTACTTC.

This rearrangement joins TRBV11-3 to TRBJ1-1; 8 bases match TRBD1. CDR1 and CDR2 from the germline V gene are SGHNT and YENEEA. With V trimmed by 7 bases and J by 4 bases, 11 bases remained unmatched. The CDR3 is made up of 15 amino acids. The CDR3 DNA is TGTGCCAGCACCAACCTGGACAGGGCAGCCACTGAAGCTTTCTTT. Translation gives CASTNLDRAATEAFF.

The genes are TRBV19 and TRBJ1-2, with D perhaps TRBD1 (6 bases). The CDR3 runs 13 residues. Germline V gene lookup returns CDR1 LNHDA and CDR2 SQIVND (reference sequence). Trimming removed 8 bases at V and 2 bases at J, with 12 bases between. CDR3 loop: CASAHRENYGYTF. The DNA of the CDR3 is TGTGCCAGTGCGCACAGGGAGAACTATGGCTACACCTTC.

The chain joins TRBV30 to TRBJ2-2, with D maybe TRBD2 (7 bases). The CDR3 consists of 16 residues. Per the germline V gene, CDR1 is GTSNPN and CDR2 is SVGIG (reference sequence). V was pared by 0 bases and J by 1 base, with 12 bases between. This CDR3 reads CAWSVRGAGNTGELFF. CDR3 bases: TGTGCCTGGAGTGTACGGGGGGCCGGGAACACCGGGGAGCTGTTTTTT.

This chain links TRBV9 with TRBJ2-5; a possible D gene is TRBD2 (7 bases). V was trimmed by 3 bases and J by 1 base, leaving 19 bases between them. This CDR3 comprises 17 residues. Looked up from germline, CDR1 is SGDLS and CDR2 is YYNGEE. CDR3 protein: CASSGFKGGGPQETQYF. In DNA, the CDR3 is TGTGCCAGCAGCGGTTTTAAAGGGGGGGGCCCCCAAGAGACCCAGTACTTC.

The J gene is TRBJ1-2, the V gene TRBV7-2, with 9 positions matching TRBD1. The V and J ends lost 5 bases and 4 bases, in that order; junction bases with no gene match: 5. There are 14 residues in the CDR3. Per the germline V gene, CDR1 is SGHTA and CDR2 is FQGNSA. This chain's CDR3 is CASSRGTGSYGYTF. CDR3 nucleotides: TGTGCCAGCAGCCGAGGGACAGGGAGCTATGGCTACACCTTC.

This chain links TRBV4-1 with TRBJ2-1, with 13 bases identical to TRBD2. The CDR3 contains 15 residues. Per the germline V gene, CDR1 is MGHRA and CDR2 is YSYEKL. Losses at the gene ends were 1 base for V and 9 bases for J; bases not matched to a gene: 3. In DNA form, the CDR3 reads TGCGCCAGCAGCCAAGTAGGACTAGCGGGGGTTGAGCAGTTCTTC. Protein: CASSQVGLAGVEQFF.

The chain combines TRBV7-9 with TRBJ2-7; TRBD1 matches 11 bases. Trimming took 5 bases from V and 5 from J; bases not matched to a gene: 5. Germline loops: CDR1 SEHNR, CDR2 FQNEAQ (reference sequence). The length of the CDR3 is 14 residues. The CDR3 sequence: CASSVGQGGDEQYF. CDR3 nucleotide sequence: TGTGCCAGCAGCGTGGGACAGGGGGGCGACGAGCAGTACTTC. Variable domain in full (rest from reference TRBV7-9 and TRBJ2-7): DTGVSQNPRHKITKRGQNVTFRCDPISEHNRLYWYRQTLGQGPEFLTYFQNEAQLEKSRLLSDRFSAERPKGSFSTLEIQRTEQGDSAMYLCASSVGQGGDEQYFGPGTRLTVT.

The rearrangement links TRBV15 to TRBJ2-4, with D unresolved. Between the trimmed V and J ends, which lost 6 bases and 0 bases, there was a span of 9 bases. The CDR3 length is 14 residues. The germline V gene encodes CDR1 LNHNV and CDR2 YYDKDF (reference sequence). The CDR3 protein is CATSVDIAKNIQYF. In DNA form, the CDR3 reads TGTGCCACCAGTGTTGACATAGCCAAAAACATTCAGTACTTC. Supplemented by reference TRBV15 and TRBJ2-4, the full variable domain reads DAMVIQNPRYQVTQFGKPVTLSCSQTLNHNVMYWYQQKSSQAPKLLFHYYDKDFNNEADTPDNFQSRRPNTSFCFLDIRSPGLGDTAMYLCATSVDIAKNIQYFGAGTRLSVL.

This CDR3 reads CASSQSAGGAVNEKLFF. As DNA, the CDR3 is TGTGCCAGCAGCCAATCGGCAGGGGGCGCAGTAAATGAAAAACTGTTTTTT. The gene calls are TRBV4-2 and TRBJ1-4; 8 bases match TRBD1. The CDR3 extends over 17 amino acids. Germline values: CDR1 LGHNA, CDR2 YNFKEQ. J lost 5 bases, V lost 2 bases, and 10 bases had no gene match.